These T cell receptor beta chains were read from a single sample in a study of cytomegalovirus exposure and HLA in healthy donors. TCRdb's copy holds only in-frame clones and misses some; the assay was immunoSEQ multiplex PCR. The sample holds around 62,000 clones, about 71% seen once. The sample comprised PBMCs. Every receptor here comes from a man aged 60-69 years in good health and CMV-seropositive. The CDR3 runs from the conserved cysteine through the conserved F or W. A D gene is named only where the DNA matches it firmly. Some rows have no size entry. The others give once, few or many, or a class for an expanded clone.

V,length,D,size,J,DNA,CDR3
TRBV5-1,15,.,.,TRBJ1-1,TGCGCCAGCAGTTCCCCAACCAGGGGGAACACTGAAGCTTTCTTT,CASSSPTRGNTEAFF
TRBV5-1,15,.,once,TRBJ2-2,TGCGCCAGCGGATCGGGTAGCACGAACACCGGGGAGCTGTTTTTT,CASGSGSTNTGELFF
TRBV6-6,16,.,.,TRBJ1-3,TGTGCCAGCAGTTTTGTTAGCGGGTCGCCTGGAAACACCATATATTTT,CASSFVSGSPGNTIYF
TRBV10-3,15,TRBD1,.,TRBJ1-1,TGTGCCATCAGTGGGGAGTCAGGGGGCCACACTGAAGCTTTCTTT,CAISGESGGHTEAFF
TRBV27,14,.,.,TRBJ1-1,TGTGCCAGCACCTCGGGTTTGGGTCACACTGAAGCTTTCTTT,CASTSGLGHTEAFF
TRBV5-4,12,.,.,TRBJ1-2,TGTGCCAGCAGCTTGGATAGCTATGGCTACACCTTC,CASSLDSYGYTF
TRBV27,16,TRBD2,.,TRBJ2-2,TGTGCCAGCAGGGGAATAGCGGGGAAAAAGACCGGGGAGCTGTTTTTT,CASRGIAGKKTGELFF
TRBV19,12,.,.,TRBJ1-1,TGTGCCAGCCAATCAGGGGTTGCTGAAGCTTTCTTT,CASQSGVAEAFF
TRBV7-9,15,.,.,TRBJ1-1,TGTGCCAGCAGCCCCCGGGGGGACCTGAACACTGAAGCTTTCTTT,CASSPRGDLNTEAFF
TRBV10-2,13,.,.,TRBJ1-2,TGCGCCAGCAAAACCGAGACACCTTCTTTCTACACCTTC,CASKTETPSFYTF
TRBV27,14,TRBD2,.,TRBJ2-5,TGTGCCAGCAGTGGGACTAGCGGGAGGGAGACCCAGTACTTC,CASSGTSGRETQYF
TRBV5-1,18,TRBD2,.,TRBJ2-3,TGCGCCAGCAGCTCCGGACTAGCGGGGGGCCTAGGGACAGATACGCAGTATTTT,CASSSGLAGGLGTDTQYF
TRBV5-8,14,TRBD2,.,TRBJ2-3,TGTGCCAGCGGGGGACTAGCAGGTTCAGATACGCAGTATTTT,CASGGLAGSDTQYF
TRBV4-1,15,TRBD2,once,TRBJ2-7,TGCGCCAGCAGCCCCGGACTAGTCGGGGCCTACGAGCAGTACTTC,CASSPGLVGAYEQYF
TRBV6-5,14,.,.,TRBJ2-7,TGTGCCAGCAGTTACTCGACGCAGGGCTACGAGCAGTACTTC,CASSYSTQGYEQYF
TRBV10-3,16,.,.,TRBJ2-1,TGTGCCATCAGTGAGTCTATCCAGGGCTCCTACAATGAGCAGTTCTTC,CAISESIQGSYNEQFF
TRBV6-5,16,.,.,TRBJ1-3,TGTGCCAGCAGTTACTCGCTTCAGGGCTCTGGAAACACCATATATTTT,CASSYSLQGSGNTIYF
TRBV27,19,TRBD1,.,TRBJ1-5,TGTGCCAGCAGTTTCCCTAGGGGGGCCTACAGGGGGCGGCATCAGCCCCAGCATTTT,CASSFPRGAYRGRHQPQHF
TRBV27,12,.,once,TRBJ1-1,TGTGCCAGCGGCAACGTAAAAACTGAAGCTTTCTTT,CASGNVKTEAFF